The clone carrying this T cell receptor (beta chain) occurred once. The time point is: blood at routine non-recurrence follow-up after resection. Whole RNA was taken from tumor, nontumor lung or frozen PBMC; it was then sequenced unsorted. The data were obtained in a study of spatial heterogeneity in lung cancer. Background on the study: Detection consistently captured more beta-chain sequences than alpha-chain sequences. The average appearance count of each unique TCR and UMI combination in raw reads was more than ten.

In TCRdb, the 5' RACE reads were re-called with MiXCR into one record per CDR3 protein. The data contain some 120,000 distinct CDR3 sequences, less than 15% of them seen just once; the ten biggest clones take up about 15%. The source is a male donor with early-stage non-small cell lung cancer. This material consisted of PBMCs, taken at follow-up.

The CDR3 is CASRESSYNEQFF. CDR3 in DNA: TGTGCCAGCAGAGAAAGCTCCTACAATGAGCAGTTCTTC. The chain is built from TRBV2 and TRBJ2-1; D is unresolved. Germline CDR1 and CDR2: SNHLY and FYNNEI. Trimming shortened V by 6 bases and J by 0 bases, and 6 bases separated the two germline ends. The CDR3 has 13 residues.